One sample yielded the 32 T cell receptor beta chains listed below, sequenced in a study of beta chain features in type 1 diabetes. Isolated RNA was reverse transcribed in full, so expressed TCRB transcripts were sequenced. Data came from immunoSEQ multiplex PCR; TCRdb stores just in-frame clones and leaves some out. Of about 260,000 clones in the sample, roughly two thirds were seen once. Specimen: naive CD4+ T cells from blood. The source of these receptors is a young man in good health.

This clone has a handful of counts. The chain joins TRBV7-8 to TRBJ2-7; 7 bases align to TRBD2. V was clipped by 2 bases and J by 5 bases; unmatched bases: 9. The CDR3 is 15 amino acids. CDR1 is SGHVS and CDR2 is FQNEAQ in the germline V gene. This CDR3 is CASSLLGRQVDEQYF. The CDR3 DNA sequence: TGTGCCAGCAGCTTACTCGGGAGGCAAGTCGACGAGCAGTACTTC.

In DNA form, the CDR3 reads TGTGCCAGCAGTTCTATGAGCACAGATACGCAGTATTTT. Protein product: CASSSMSTDTQYF. The chain carries TRBV5-6 and TRBJ2-3; no reliable D call. The CDR3 consists of 13 residues. The V gene's germline CDR1 is SGHDT and CDR2 YYEEEE. V was cut by 5 bases and J by 0 bases, with 7 bases left in between.

The V gene is TRBV18, the J gene TRBJ2-1; maybe TRBD1 (5 bases). This CDR3 has 15 residues. From germline, CDR1 is KGHSH and CDR2 LQKENI. Trimming left V 1 base short and J 0 bases short, with 7 bases between. The CDR3, as DNA: TGTGCCAGCTCACCACAGGGGATCTCCTACAATGAGCAGTTCTTC. It codes for CASSPQGISYNEQFF.

The chain recombines TRBV5-6 with TRBJ2-5; D is uncertain. Germline CDR1 reads SGHDT; CDR2 reads YYEEEE. The V gene lost 4 bases and the J gene lost 2 bases, with 6 bases spanning the gap. This CDR3 contains 12 residues. CDR3 in amino acids: CASSRIQETQYF. DNA of the CDR3: TGTGCCAGCAGCCGGATTCAAGAGACCCAGTACTTC.

This clone was seen more than once but under ten times. The rearrangement joins TRBV4-3 to TRBJ2-1; no firm D call. The V end lost 0 bases, the J end lost 13 bases, and 22 bases lay between the germline ends. The CDR3 is 16 residues long. The germline V gene has CDR1 LGHNA and CDR2 YSLEER. CDR3 sequence (DNA): TGCGCCAGCAGCCAAGATCTTGCTACGTTCCGTGTTCGTCAGTTCTTC. It yields the protein CASSQDLATFRVRQFF.

The genes are TRBV29-1 and TRBJ1-1; possibly TRBD1 for D (5 bases). CDR3 size: 13 residues. Germline assignment: CDR1 SQVTM and CDR2 ANQGSEA. Trimming removed 4 bases from V and 1 base from J, with 10 bases in between. CDR3 sequence reads: CSVGDHPNTEAFF. CDR3 in DNA: TGCAGCGTTGGGGACCACCCGAACACTGAAGCTTTCTTT.

The CDR3 DNA reads as TGTGCCAGCAGCTCGCGGACAGTACGGAACACTGAAGCTTTCTTT. It specifies CASSSRTVRNTEAFF. The chain recombines TRBV7-2 with TRBJ1-1, with a possible D match to TRBD1 (6 bases). The V end lost 4 bases, the J end lost 1 base, and 13 bases lay between the germline ends. The CDR3 has 15 amino acids. The germline CDR1 and CDR2 sequences are SGHTA and FQGNSA.

Only one count was recorded for this clone. The CDR3 sequence is CASSPRTSGARGNEQFF. CDR3 DNA: TGTGCCAGCAGCCCCCGGACTAGCGGGGCACGTGGGAATGAGCAGTTCTTC. The rearrangement uses TRBV7-2 and TRBJ2-1, with 12 bases lining up with TRBD2. Germline CDR1 SGHTA, CDR2 FQGNSA. V trimming: 5 bases; J trimming: 7 bases; junction bases outside the gene matches: 12. The CDR3 runs 17 residues.

V and J are TRBV9 and TRBJ2-5; no firm D call. Trimming stripped 0 bases from V and 2 bases from J, with 14 bases between. Germline loops: CDR1 SGDLS, CDR2 YYNGEE. This CDR3 contains 16 residues. The CDR3 nucleotides are TGTGCCAGCAGCGTAGGTCTCTTGATGGGACAAGAGACCCAGTACTTC. As protein: CASSVGLLMGQETQYF.

V gene TRBV15 combines with J gene TRBJ2-4; D is unresolved. Germline assignment: CDR1 LNHNV and CDR2 YYDKDF (reference sequence). The CDR3 sequence is 16 residues long. V was shortened by 0 bases and J by 2 bases, with 11 bases between the two germline ends. DNA for the CDR3: TGTGCCACCAGCAGAGACCCCCTTGTCACCAAAAACATTCAGTACTTC. Its protein is CATSRDPLVTKNIQYF.

This clone was counted a few times. The chain recombines TRBV29-1 with TRBJ2-7; D is possibly TRBD2 (5 bases). The CDR3 is made up of 13 amino acids. Germline V gene data show CDR1 as SQVTM and CDR2 as ANQGSEA. With 2 bases removed from V and 6 bases from J, the gap between germline ends came to 14 bases. CDR3 in amino acids: CSVEWVGDGEQYF. The CDR3 DNA is TGCAGCGTTGAATGGGTGGGAGACGGCGAGCAGTACTTC.

This rearrangement joins TRBV29-1 to TRBJ1-5; no firm D call. Trimming left V 5 bases short and J 5 bases short, with 7 bases between. The CDR3 totals 11 residues. Germline V gives CDR1 SQVTM, CDR2 ANQGSEA. CDR3 sequence: CSVPQDQPQHF. In nucleotides, the CDR3 is TGCAGCGTTCCTCAGGATCAGCCCCAGCATTTT. Filled out from reference TRBV29-1 and TRBJ1-5, the complete variable domain reads SAVISQKPSRDICQRGTSLTIQCQVDSQVTMMFWYRQQPGQSLTLIATANQGSEATYESGFVIDKFPISRPNLTFSTLTVSNMSPEDSSIYLCSVPQDQPQHFGDGTRLSIL.

The chain employs TRBV15 and TRBJ2-3; D assignment may be TRBD1 or TRBD2 (5 bases each). This CDR3 is 18 amino acids long. The germline gives CDR1 LNHNV, CDR2 YYDKDF (reference sequence). Trimming removed 5 bases from V and 1 base from J, with 22 bases in between. This chain's CDR3 is CATSGYPGTDLGTDTQYF. Here the CDR3 DNA reads TGTGCCACCAGCGGCTACCCCGGGACGGATCTGGGCACAGATACGCAGTATTTT.

The V call is TRBV2, the J call TRBJ1-1; D is unclear. V lost 8 bases and J lost 0, with 10 bases in between. The germline V gene has CDR1 SNHLY and CDR2 FYNNEI. The CDR3 loop spans 13 amino acids. CDR3 sequence (DNA): TGTGCCAGCTCCGGACCGATGAACACTGAAGCTTTCTTT. Translated, it gives CASSGPMNTEAFF.

The sample holds one count of this clone. The chain uses TRBV2 and TRBJ2-5; TRBD2 aligns across 11 bases. The CDR3 runs to 14 residues. Trimming removed 5 bases from V and 5 bases from J; junction bases left unmatched: 4. Germline V CDR1 and CDR2: SNHLY, FYNNEI. The CDR3 loop reads CASSPLAGVETQYF. The CDR3 DNA follows: TGTGCCAGCAGTCCACTAGCGGGGGTGGAGACCCAGTACTTC.

The chain links TRBV7-9 to TRBJ1-2, with D hard to call. This CDR3 has 10 residues. In germline, CDR1 is SEHNR, CDR2 FQNEAQ (reference sequence). Between the trimmed V and J ends, which lost 3 bases and 12 bases, there was a span of 8 bases. DNA of the CDR3: TGTGCCAGCAGCTTCGGTCCGGACACCTTC. Protein: CASSFGPDTF.

In the case of this clone: This may arise from a read error, as a much more abundant clone is one base away. This CDR3 is also generated by other DNA sequences in the sample. The chain links TRBV7-2 to TRBJ2-3, with no clear D. The V gene's germline CDR1 is SGHTA and CDR2 FQGNSA. With 4 bases removed from V and 2 bases from J, the gap between germline ends came to 1 base. The CDR3 totals 11 residues. CDR3 region: CASSSTDTQYF. The CDR3 DNA follows: TGTGCCAGCAGCTCCACAGATACGCAGTATTTT.

The J gene is TRBJ2-7, the V gene TRBV5-1, with D perhaps given as TRBD1 or TRBD2 (5 bases each). The CDR3 spans 14 residues. The germline V gene encodes CDR1 SGHRS and CDR2 YFSETQ. The ends were cut back, 4 bases at V and 1 base at J, with 12 bases in the middle. The CDR3 here is CASSHRDGSYEQYF. For the CDR3, the DNA is TGCGCCAGCAGCCATCGGGACGGATCCTACGAGCAGTACTTC.

This clone was seen a handful of times. This sequence joins TRBV29-1 and TRBJ2-5, with D perhaps matching TRBD1 (6 bases). The V and J ends lost 8 bases and 1 base respectively, with 17 bases between them. CDR3 length: 14 residues. The germline V gene encodes CDR1 SQVTM and CDR2 ANQGSEA. Here the CDR3 DNA reads TGCAGCTCTCAAGACAGGCCGCGCCAAGAGACCCAGTACTTC. It codes for CSSQDRPRQETQYF. Full variable domain (rest looked up from reference TRBV29-1 and TRBJ2-5): SAVISQKPSRDICQRGTSLTIQCQVDSQVTMMFWYRQQPGQSLTLIATANQGSEATYESGFVIDKFPISRPNLTFSTLTVSNMSPEDSSIYLCSSQDRPRQETQYFGPGTRLLVL.

The genes are TRBV5-6 and TRBJ2-7; perhaps TRBD1 as D (6 bases). In germline, CDR1 is SGHDT, CDR2 YYEEEE. The V end lost 3 bases, the J end lost 6 bases, and 16 bases lay between the germline ends. The CDR3 totals 14 residues. The CDR3 nucleotides read TGTGCCAGCAGCTCCCAGGGGCCGGGGCTCGAGCAGTACTTC. Encoded protein: CASSSQGPGLEQYF.

This chain joins TRBV7-6 and TRBJ2-7; 10 bases align to TRBD1. The CDR3 has 15 amino acids. Per the germline V gene, CDR1 is SGHVS and CDR2 is FNYEAQ. J lost 4 bases, V lost 2 bases, and 5 bases had no gene match. The CDR3 coding sequence is TGTGCCAGCAGCTTAATGGGACAGGGGCAATACGAGCAGTACTTC. Translation gives CASSLMGQGQYEQYF. Full variable domain (missing parts from reference TRBV7-6 and TRBJ2-7): GAGVSQSPRYKVTKRGQDVALRCDPISGHVSLYWYRQALGQGPEFLTYFNYEAQQDKSGLPNDRFSAERPEGSISTLTIQRTEQRDSAMYRCASSLMGQGQYEQYFGPGTRLTVT.

This chain connects TRBV2 to TRBJ1-6, with TRBD1 as a possible D gene (6 bases). The CDR3 is made up of 14 amino acids. Trimming left V 2 bases short and J 5 bases short, with 7 bases between. The germline V gene has CDR1 SNHLY and CDR2 FYNNEI. CDR3 sequence: CASSERGNNSPLHF. CDR3 bases: TGTGCCAGCAGTGAAAGGGGGAATAATTCACCCCTCCACTTT.

The J gene is TRBJ2-3, the V gene TRBV9; a weak D match, TRBD1 (6 bases). CDR1 is SGDLS, CDR2 YYNGEE, per germline. The CDR3 runs to 15 residues. Trimming took off 0 bases at V and 2 bases at J, with 10 bases between the two ends. CDR3 loop: CASSVVDRNTDTQYF. CDR3 coding DNA: TGTGCCAGCAGCGTAGTGGACAGAAACACAGATACGCAGTATTTT.

The V and J genes are TRBV10-3 and TRBJ2-1; 12 positions agree with TRBD2. J was trimmed by 0 bases and V by 2 bases; bases with no gene match: 2. The germline CDR1 and CDR2 sequences are ENHRY and SYGVKD. This CDR3 spans 17 amino acids. The CDR3 is CAISEGLAGISYNEQFF. The CDR3 DNA sequence: TGTGCCATCAGTGAGGGACTAGCGGGGATCTCCTACAATGAGCAGTTCTTC.

The rearrangement joins TRBV7-9 to TRBJ2-5; D uncertain. The CDR3 contains 13 residues. From germline, CDR1 is SEHNR and CDR2 FQNEAQ (reference sequence). V was pared by 2 bases and J by 0 bases, with 4 bases between. In nucleotides, the CDR3 is TGTGCCAGCAGCTTACCCTACCAAGAGACCCAGTACTTC. It translates to CASSLPYQETQYF.

The rearrangement joins TRBV7-9 to TRBJ1-1, with D uncertain. Trimming pared 5 bases from V and 10 bases from J, leaving 20 bases between. The CDR3 has 14 amino acids. Germline values: CDR1 SEHNR, CDR2 FQNEAQ (reference sequence). CDR3 amino acids: CASSPSGPQRSAFF. In DNA form, the CDR3 reads TGTGCCAGCAGCCCTAGCGGGCCTCAACGGTCAGCTTTCTTT.

V gene TRBV5-4 combines with J gene TRBJ2-6, with TRBD1 identical over 8 bases. J was trimmed by 1 base and V by 3 bases; bases with no gene match: 6. CDR3 size: 17 residues. From germline, CDR1 is SGHNT and CDR2 YYREEE (reference sequence). In nucleotides, the CDR3 is TGTGCCAGCAGCTCACGGACAGGGCTTTCTGGGGCCAACGTCCTGACTTTC. Its protein product is CASSSRTGLSGANVLTF. The full variable domain, in which reference TRBV5-4 and TRBJ2-6 provide the parts outside the CDR3, is ETGVTQSPTHLIKTRGQQVTLRCSSQSGHNTVSWYQQALGQGPQFIFQYYREEENGRGNFPPRFSGLQFPNYSSELNVNALELDDSALYLCASSSRTGLSGANVLTFGAGSRLTVL.

J is TRBJ1-2 and V is TRBV30; 8 positions match TRBD1. The CDR3 contains 16 residues. The germline V gene has CDR1 GTSNPN and CDR2 SVGIG (reference sequence). Losses at the gene ends were 2 bases for V and 0 bases for J; bases not matched to a gene: 8. The CDR3 is CAWSRARDRSNYGYTF. Written as DNA, the CDR3 is TGTGCCTGGAGTCGTGCTCGGGACAGGTCTAACTATGGCTACACCTTC.

The J gene is TRBJ1-1, the V gene TRBV2; D gene unclear. V dropped 4 bases and J dropped 5 bases, with 17 bases sitting between them. The germline V gene encodes CDR1 SNHLY and CDR2 FYNNEI. CDR3 length: 15 residues. CDR3 sequence: CASSVGGVKRTEAFF. The CDR3 DNA follows: TGTGCCAGCAGTGTTGGTGGGGTAAAGAGGACTGAAGCTTTCTTT.

This clone was seen a handful of times. The rearrangement joins TRBV30 to TRBJ2-1; TRBD2 matches at 7 bases. V trimming: 1 base; J trimming: 4 bases; junction bases outside the gene matches: 4. The CDR3 is 14 amino acids. Per germline, CDR1 GTSNPN and CDR2 SVGIG (reference sequence). The CDR3 protein is CAWSGGGVYNEQFF. As DNA, the CDR3 is TGTGCCTGGAGTGGTGGGGGGGTATACAATGAGCAGTTCTTC.

Here the CDR3 reads CASSLGQLAKNIQYF. CDR3 bases: TGTGCCAGCAGCTTAGGACAGCTAGCCAAAAACATTCAGTACTTC. The V gene is TRBV11-2, the J gene TRBJ2-4; a weak D match, TRBD1 (5 bases). In germline, CDR1 is SGHAT, CDR2 FQNNGV. Trimming shortened V by 1 base and J by 0 bases, and 7 bases separated the two germline ends. This CDR3 spans 15 amino acids. The variable domain in full, completed from reference TRBV11-2 and TRBJ2-4, reads EAGVAQSPRYKIIEKRQSVAFWCNPISGHATLYWYQQILGQGPKLLIQFQNNGVVDDSQLPKDRFSAERLKGVDSTLKIQPAKLEDSAVYLCASSLGQLAKNIQYFGAGTRLSVL.

This clone came up a few times. The V and J genes are TRBV14 and TRBJ2-3; perhaps TRBD2 as D (5 bases). V was pared by 0 bases and J by 4 bases, with 20 bases between. The CDR3 is 18 amino acids. Germline V gene lookup returns CDR1 SGHDN and CDR2 FVKESK. CDR3 DNA sequence: TGTGCCAGCAGCCAAGATGGGGTCGGGGTAACGTATGCAGATACGCAGTATTTT. This sequence encodes CASSQDGVGVTYADTQYF.